Following are 28 T cell receptor beta chains from one sample sequenced in a study of cytomegalovirus exposure and HLA in healthy donors. The PCR made use of 60 Vbeta and 13 Jbeta primers. TCRdb keeps only in-frame clones here, not all; method: immunoSEQ multiplex PCR. This table holds under 130,000 clones, about 70% found once. The sample was PBMCs. Receptor source: a man aged 30 to 45 in good health and CMV-seronegative.

This chain connects TRBV7-2 to TRBJ1-1, with TRBD1 as a possible D gene (6 bases). CDR1 and CDR2 (germline): SGHTA, FQGNSA. The V end lost 4 bases, the J end lost 3 bases, and 9 bases lay between the germline ends. This CDR3 spans 13 amino acids. The CDR3 protein is CASSSDRHTEAFF. The CDR3 coding sequence is TGTGCCAGCAGCTCGGACAGACACACTGAAGCTTTCTTT.

The chain links TRBV6-5 to TRBJ1-1; 7 bases map to TRBD1. CDR3 length equals 15 residues. V gave up 4 bases and J gave up 1 base; unmatched junction bases: 6. The germline CDR1 and CDR2 sequences are MNHEY and SVGAGI. This CDR3 is CASSSGGSGNTEAFF. The DNA for the CDR3 is TGTGCCAGCAGTTCAGGGGGGTCCGGGAACACTGAAGCTTTCTTT.

This clone was picked up a small number of times. This sequence joins TRBV9 and TRBJ2-1, with 8 bases matching TRBD2. CDR1 SGDLS and CDR2 YYNGEE come from the germline V gene. V lost 0 bases, J lost 2 bases, and 4 bases stayed unmatched. This CDR3 spans 16 amino acids. CDR3 bases: TGTGCCAGCAGCGTAGATTTAGCGGGGACCTACAATGAGCAGTTCTTC. As protein: CASSVDLAGTYNEQFF.

The V gene is TRBV6-6, the J gene TRBJ2-3; 7 bases fit TRBD2. Germline CDR1 is MNHNY and CDR2 is SVGAGI (reference sequence). This CDR3 region has 16 residues. With V trimmed by 0 bases and J by 0 bases, 3 bases remained unmatched. For the CDR3, the DNA is TGTGCCAGCAGTTACTCGGGGACTATTAGCACAGATACGCAGTATTTT. This sequence encodes CASSYSGTISTDTQYF.

This clone was seen more than once but under ten times. The CDR3 spells CASNLGGYGYTF. The DNA for the CDR3 is TGTGCCAGCAACCTGGGGGGATATGGCTACACCTTC. V and J are TRBV7-2 and TRBJ1-2; perhaps TRBD1 as D (5 bases). From germline, CDR1 is SGHTA and CDR2 FQGNSA. Trimming left V 7 bases short and J 5 bases short, with 11 bases between. CDR3 length: 12 residues.

This sequence joins TRBV7-3 and TRBJ1-1, with D unresolved. Germline CDR1 reads SGHTA; CDR2 reads FQGTGA. The CDR3 is made up of 13 amino acids. The V end lost 4 bases, the J end lost 4 bases, and 10 bases lay between the germline ends. For the CDR3, the DNA is TGTGCCAGCAGCTCAGAGCGTATCACTGAAGCTTTCTTT. Its translation: CASSSERITEAFF.

The rearrangement uses TRBV2 and TRBJ2-1; TRBD2 matches 8 bases. Germline trimming cut 4 bases from V and 4 bases from J; bases unmatched to any gene: 6. Germline CDR1 SNHLY, CDR2 FYNNEI. This CDR3 comprises 15 residues. The CDR3 spells CASSGGLAGYNEQFF. CDR3 DNA sequence: TGTGCCAGCAGTGGAGGGCTAGCGGGTTACAATGAGCAGTTCTTC.

As for this clone: At one boundary the junction diverges from the germline segment, which might be a read error. The gene calls are TRBV15 and TRBJ2-4; 14 bases fit TRBD2. The CDR3 covers 20 residues. Germline loops: CDR1 LNHNV, CDR2 YYDKDF (reference sequence). CDR3 in DNA: TGTGCCACCAGCATTCACGCCGGGACTAGCGGGAGCGGAGCCAAAAACAGTCAGTACTTC. The encoded protein is CATSIHAGTSGSGAKNSQYF.

This clone turned up a few times. The genes are TRBV19 and TRBJ2-6; 7 nucleotides agree with TRBD2. With 5 bases clipped from V and 3 bases from J, the junction kept 13 bases outside the gene matches. Looked up from germline, CDR1 is LNHDA and CDR2 is SQIVND (reference sequence). The CDR3 loop spans 18 amino acids. CDR3 protein: CASSLRGGRRGGANVLTF. The CDR3 DNA reads TGTGCCAGTAGTCTCCGAGGCGGGAGAAGGGGTGGGGCCAACGTCCTGACTTTC.

V is TRBV5-8 and J is TRBJ1-5; TRBD1 aligns across 7 bases. Germline V gives CDR1 SGHTS, CDR2 YDEGEE. The CDR3 extends over 15 amino acids. Losses at the gene ends were 1 base for V and 6 bases for J; bases not matched to a gene: 7. The CDR3 loop reads CASSLQGGYSQPQHF. CDR3 nucleotide sequence: TGTGCCAGCAGCTTGCAAGGGGGCTATAGTCAGCCCCAGCATTTT.

This clone was seen only a few times. The chain couples TRBV5-1 to TRBJ1-1, with a tentative D call TRBD1 (6 bases). Germline V gives CDR1 SGHRS, CDR2 YFSETQ. Trimming stripped 0 bases from V and 4 bases from J, with 19 bases between. The CDR3 loop spans 17 amino acids. DNA of the CDR3: TGCGCCAGCAGCTTGGAGATAGTTAGGGGGTCGGGCACTGAAGCTTTCTTT. Encoded protein: CASSLEIVRGSGTEAFF.

This clone was counted a single time. This chain links TRBV2 with TRBJ2-3; TRBD1 matches 8 bases. V shed 5 bases, J shed 3 bases, and the junction held 7 bases outside the gene matches. Germline assignment: CDR1 SNHLY and CDR2 FYNNEI. The CDR3 consists of 15 residues. The CDR3 DNA is TGTGCCAGCAGTTCCTTCGGACAGGGTACAGATACGCAGTATTTT. Protein sequence: CASSSFGQGTDTQYF.

The chain joins TRBV6-5 to TRBJ1-2, with TRBD1 identical over 8 bases. J gave up 3 bases and V 2 bases, and 5 bases lay outside the gene matches. Germline V gene data show CDR1 as MNHEY and CDR2 as SVGAGI. This CDR3 comprises 15 residues. This chain's CDR3 is CASSYGDRGDYGYTF. CDR3 sequence (DNA): TGTGCCAGCAGTTACGGAGACAGGGGAGACTATGGCTACACCTTC.

The table lists this clone with a few counts. The gene calls are TRBV5-1 and TRBJ2-7; 9 bases are shared with TRBD1. Per the germline V gene, CDR1 is SGHRS and CDR2 is YFSETQ. This CDR3 is built from 14 residues. V shed 0 bases and J 7 bases; nucleotides not matched to a gene: 5. CDR3 bases: TGCGCCAGCAGCTTGGACAGGGGGCGTCGAGAGCAGTACTTC. Protein: CASSLDRGRREQYF.

The sample holds a few counts of this clone. The chain recombines TRBV2 with TRBJ2-7; 14 nucleotides agree with TRBD2. The trim removed 5 bases at V and 9 bases at J, leaving 18 bases unmatched. Germline assignment: CDR1 SNHLY and CDR2 FYNNEI. This CDR3 is built from 18 residues. Here the CDR3 reads CASSPQIRTGTSGSGQYF. In DNA form, the CDR3 reads TGTGCCAGCAGTCCCCAAATAAGAACCGGGACTAGCGGGAGTGGGCAGTACTTC.

This chain connects TRBV4-3 to TRBJ2-1, with D perhaps TRBD2 (6 bases). The V end lost 4 bases, the J end lost 1 base, and 17 bases lay between the germline ends. Germline loops: CDR1 LGHNA, CDR2 YSLEER. There are 17 residues in the CDR3. The CDR3 loop reads CASSPRGAYLSYNEQFF. The CDR3 DNA reads as TGCGCCAGCAGCCCACGCGGGGCTTACCTTTCCTACAATGAGCAGTTCTTC.

Here the CDR3 DNA reads TGCAGCACCAAGGGGGTAGCGGGAGGATCAGATACGCAGTATTTT. This encodes CSTKGVAGGSDTQYF. The chain recombines TRBV29-1 with TRBJ2-3; 10 nucleotides match TRBD2. Trimming removed 8 bases from V and 4 bases from J; junction bases left unmatched: 12. The CDR3 has 15 residues. Germline V gene data show CDR1 as SQVTM and CDR2 as ANQGSEA.

This chain links TRBV5-1 with TRBJ2-7, with TRBD1 identical over 8 bases. The CDR3 runs 15 residues. Germline V gene lookup returns CDR1 SGHRS and CDR2 YFSETQ. The V segment lost 2 bases and the J segment 2 bases; nucleotides outside the gene matches: 6. CDR3: CASSLATGVPYEQYF. CDR3 bases: TGCGCCAGCAGCTTAGCGACAGGGGTCCCCTACGAGCAGTACTTC. Full variable domain (outside the CDR3, taken from reference TRBV5-1 and TRBJ2-7): KAGVTQTPRYLIKTRGQQVTLSCSPISGHRSVSWYQQTPGQGLQFLFEYFSETQRNKGNFPGRFSGRQFSNSRSEMNVSTLELGDSALYLCASSLATGVPYEQYFGPGTRLTVT.

This rearrangement joins TRBV14 to TRBJ1-1, with a tentative D call TRBD1 (5 bases). Germline CDR1 and CDR2: SGHDN and FVKESK. The CDR3 runs 13 residues. Trimming cost V 0 bases and J 10 bases, with 12 bases left between them. The CDR3 region is CASSQERGGGAFF. DNA of the CDR3: TGTGCCAGCAGCCAAGAAAGGGGTGGCGGAGCTTTCTTT.

The rearrangement uses TRBV2 and TRBJ1-1; TRBD1 matches at 11 bases. Germline CDR1 reads SNHLY; CDR2 reads FYNNEI. The CDR3 spans 15 residues. The junction had 8 bases not matched to a gene; V was cut back by 6 bases and J by 5 bases. The CDR3 reads CASSPDRGRRTEAFF. Written as DNA, the CDR3 is TGTGCCAGCAGCCCGGACAGGGGGCGAAGGACTGAAGCTTTCTTT.

The V call is TRBV7-9, the J call TRBJ2-7; D is perhaps TRBD2 (6 bases). CDR1 is SEHNR, CDR2 FQNEAQ, per germline (reference sequence). The CDR3 is made up of 15 amino acids. V was clipped by 2 bases and J by 0 bases, with 11 bases between them. The DNA of the CDR3 is TGTGCCAGCAGCTTAAGTAGCGGAATCTCCTACGAGCAGTACTTC. Amino acids: CASSLSSGISYEQYF.

This sequence joins TRBV9 and TRBJ2-1; 9 bases are shared with TRBD2. Per germline, CDR1 SGDLS and CDR2 YYNGEE. The CDR3 sequence is 13 residues long. Trimming took 7 bases from V and 8 from J; bases not matched to a gene: 7. CDR3 region: CASGLTSGYEQFF. As DNA, the CDR3 is TGTGCCAGCGGACTGACTAGCGGTTATGAGCAGTTCTTC.

The chain employs TRBV23-1 and TRBJ2-7; D remains unclear. TRBV23-1 is assigned to the ORF class and has an uncertain function. V was shortened by 6 bases and J by 4 bases, with 19 bases between the two germline ends. This CDR3 is 15 amino acids long. The CDR3 region has the DNA TGCGCCAGCAGCCCAATCGGCGGTCTGACTTACGAGCAGTACTTC. Translation: CASSPIGGLTYEQYF.

This clone came up a few times. The chain carries TRBV2 and TRBJ1-2; D not resolved. V lost 7 bases to trimming and J lost 8 bases, with 14 bases between them. The CDR3 spans 12 residues. Germline V CDR1 and CDR2: SNHLY, FYNNEI. This chain's CDR3 is CASKTRRLGYTF. The DNA of the CDR3 is TGTGCCAGCAAGACCAGGAGGTTAGGCTACACCTTC.

The V gene is TRBV30, the J gene TRBJ1-2, with D hard to call. Deletions cut 3 bases from V and 6 bases from J, with 11 bases between. Germline V CDR1 and CDR2: GTSNPN, SVGIG (reference sequence). CDR3 length equals 12 residues. CDR3 nucleotide sequence: TGTGCCTGGAGAGGAGTAGTCGATGGCTACACCTTC. It is translated as CAWRGVVDGYTF. Supplemented by reference TRBV30 and TRBJ1-2, the full variable domain reads SQTIHQWPATLVQPVGSPLSLECTVEGTSNPNLYWYRQAAGRGLQLLFYSVGIGQISSEVPQNLSASRPQDRQFILSSKKLLLSDSGFYLCAWRGVVDGYTFGSGTRLTVV.

This clone has a single count. V and J are TRBV7-2 and TRBJ2-3; 7 bases are shared with TRBD2. The J segment lost 6 bases and the V segment lost 4 bases, leaving 4 bases of the junction unmatched. The CDR3 runs to 13 residues. Germline loops: CDR1 SGHTA, CDR2 FQGNSA. In DNA, the CDR3 is TGTGCCAGCAGCTATAAGGGAGGGGATACGCAGTATTTT. It is translated as CASSYKGGDTQYF.

The chain employs TRBV4-1 and TRBJ1-2, with 9 bases lining up with TRBD1. Germline trimming cut 0 bases from V and 7 bases from J; bases unmatched to any gene: 9. The CDR3 length is 16 residues. CDR1 and CDR2 (germline): MGHRA, YSYEKL. The CDR3 protein is CASSQDQGQGLGGYTF. CDR3 bases: TGCGCCAGCAGCCAAGATCAAGGACAGGGGTTAGGTGGCTACACCTTC.

The J gene is TRBJ2-5, the V gene TRBV7-2, with TRBD1 matching over 9 bases. CDR1 SGHTA and CDR2 FQGNSA come from the germline V gene. V shed 5 bases, J shed 5 bases, and the junction held 9 bases outside the gene matches. The CDR3 runs 15 residues. This CDR3 reads CASSLGDRELETQYF. In nucleotides, the CDR3 is TGTGCCAGCAGCCTCGGGGACAGGGAGTTGGAGACCCAGTACTTC. Full variable domain (remainder filled in from reference TRBV7-2 and TRBJ2-5): GAGVSQSPSNKVTEKGKDVELRCDPISGHTALYWYRQSLGQGLEFLIYFQGNSAPDKSGLPSDRFSAERTGGSVSTLTIQRTQQEDSAVYLCASSLGDRELETQYFGPGTRLLVL.